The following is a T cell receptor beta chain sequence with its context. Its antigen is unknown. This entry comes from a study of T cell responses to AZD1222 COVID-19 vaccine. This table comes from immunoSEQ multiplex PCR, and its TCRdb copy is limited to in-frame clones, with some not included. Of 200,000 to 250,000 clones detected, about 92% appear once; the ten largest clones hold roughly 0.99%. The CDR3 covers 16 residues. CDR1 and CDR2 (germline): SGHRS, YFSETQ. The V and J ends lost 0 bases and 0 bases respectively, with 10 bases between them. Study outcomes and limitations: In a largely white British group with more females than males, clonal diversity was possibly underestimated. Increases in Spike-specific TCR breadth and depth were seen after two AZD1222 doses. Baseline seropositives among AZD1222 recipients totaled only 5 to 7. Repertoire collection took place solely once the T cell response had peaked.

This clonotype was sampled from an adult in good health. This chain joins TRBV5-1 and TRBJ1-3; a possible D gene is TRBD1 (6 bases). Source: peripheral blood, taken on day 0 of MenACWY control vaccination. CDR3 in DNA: TGCGCCAGCAGCTTGGGGGACACAGGCTCTGGAAACACCATATATTTT. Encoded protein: CASSLGDTGSGNTIYF.